This TCR beta chain was observed in a study of metastatic and nonmetastatic thyroid tumors. Study information: Patients with malignant and benign thyroid disease provided blood and tumor or nodule tissue, whose repertoires were compared.

There are many counts of this clone. Its antigen is as yet unknown. Study-level results: Relative to benign nodules, malignant thyroid tumors were reportedly characterized by significantly elevated TCR beta diversity in blood and tumor.

Ahead of thyroid surgery, no patient had received treatment of any kind. The CDR3 runs to 12 residues. Germline V lookup: CDR1 DFQATT, CDR2 SNEGSKA (reference sequence). The V end was cut by 7 bases, the J end by 3 bases, with 11 bases between. In the original workflow: Building a distant-metastasis classifier for papillary thyroid cancer drew on CDR3 differences across clinicopathological groups. With MiXCR, TCRdb called clones anew from the PCR reads. The V and J calls shown here were made by TCRdb, not taken from the authors' results. The data contain about 20,000 clones, about 15% of them seen just once; the ten biggest clones take up around 13%.

This chain uses TRBV20-1 with TRBJ2-3, with D perhaps assigned TRBD1 or TRBD2 (6 bases each). Sequencing used tumor tissue. The TCR originated in a female donor with papillary thyroid cancer or a benign thyroid nodule (not recorded which). Some clones in this sample may be carry-over from other donors' samples. The CDR3 bases are TGCAGTGGCGGAGGGGGGACAGATACGCAGTATTTT. Translated, it gives CSGGGGTDTQYF.